This T cell receptor (beta chain) was identified in a study of beta chain features in type 1 diabetes (dated by TCRdb to 2017 to 2018). In the study overall: Mean age, gender distribution, total cell number and subset yield did not differ between patients and healthy donors. The study compared TCRB repertoires of sorted circulating CD4+ T cell subsets between recently diagnosed type 1 diabetes patients and matched healthy donors. Regulatory and stem cell-like memory subsets were obtained from only 8 patients and roughly eight healthy donors, while naive and central memory subsets were obtained from all 30 or so donors. Across all samples, 107,917,701 sorted cells were examined, and cell number per subset correlated strongly with RNA yield. Summary of the overall study and its limitations: Because small numbers of individuals were included in the HLA sub-analyses, any influence of HLA type on TCRB rearrangement was left unresolved. A moderate but significant shortening of TCRB CDR3 length was observed in type 1 diabetes patients in all four CD4+ subsets. Patients with type 1 diabetes made fewer insertions and deleted more nucleotides at VDJ recombination sites, implying thymic rearrangement abnormalities. Shorter templates might be favored by PCR, yet because patient and control samples were amplified and corrected together, any such skew would affect both groups equally. Naive, central memory and regulatory TCRB repertoires appeared to be more alike among patients than among healthy donors. Because cDNA rather than genomic DNA was sequenced, highly expressing activated cells could have been over-represented, although no difference in activation and CD3 levels was found between groups.

This clone has a single count. Its specific antigen is unknown. No much larger clonotype is one base removed from it; base qualities were not supplied. The germline V gene (reference sequence) gives CDR1 as MNHEY and CDR2 as SMNVEV. The germline V and J ends show losses of 2 bases and 8 bases respectively, and no gene match explains 6 bases of the junction. The CDR3 spans 14 residues, from the cysteine through the phenylalanine. Here the CDR3 DNA is all that survives: 42 bases in frame from base 1. The High Capacity cDNA Reverse Transcription Kit was used to reverse transcribe all of the isolated RNA, meaning that expressed TCRB transcripts were what got sequenced. Deep immunoSEQ sequencing was performed on naive, central memory and regulatory T cell samples, with an average of roughly 3.3 million total reads per sample. Sorted cells were lysed in RLT buffer, and RNA was extracted using DNase-treated RNeasy Micro or Mini kits according to cell number. Each cell subset was processed separately to prevent cross-contamination, with patient and healthy donor samples processed together. TCRB sequences were amplified from cDNA with the immunoSEQ multiplex PCR, producing 87-bp fragments spanning the CDR3 region. The amplicons were sequenced using the Illumina HiSeq platform. The study's processing was this. Synthetic template baselines were used to correct PCR bias computationally, reads within Hamming distance 2 were collapsed together, and singletons that could not be merged were discarded. Reads were aligned to IMGT to assign V, D and J genes, CDR3 length, and insertions or deletions at six rearrangement sites. Within each subset, clonotype counts were normalized to sorted cell number, and only after that were true diversity and Gini coefficients computed with the tcR R package. Repertoire sharing was quantified using the overlap coefficient calculated on TCRB nucleotide sequences. As a proxy for the pre-selection repertoire, out-of-frame TCRB sequences from naive cells were analyzed. The clones in this table, taken by TCRdb from immuneACCESS, are in-frame only. Not every clone is retained; where verified, under half of the shortfall comes from an unresolved V gene, and the cause of the rest is unknown. That table gives V, J and clone size, and the DNA gave D and trimming. The sample table lists hundreds of thousands of clones, 13% to 15% of them with a count of one. About 0.015% of the sample lies in the top ten.

A single peripheral blood draw of about 116 mL on average was collected from each donor into heparinised tubes. A BD FACSAria II was used to sort naive, central memory, regulatory and stem cell-like memory CD4+ T cells with a panel that included CD45RO, CCR7, CD25, CD127, CD95 and CD27. All sorted populations exceeded 98% purity. PBMCs were isolated immediately by Lymphoprep density gradient centrifugation and stained directly without culture. To minimize batch effects, samples were stained and sorted in pairs, one healthy donor with one patient per experiment. Sample: naive CD4+ T cells from blood. In the paper's terms, the cell subset or site label means: true naive CD4+ T cells. This clonotype was sampled from a man aged 25-45 years with type 1 diabetes. The chain uses TRBV27 and TRBJ1-2; the junction holds 9 bases that match TRBD1. The CDR3 sequence is CASSLAGTGSGYTF. The nucleotides are TGTGCCAGCAGTTTAGCCGGGACAGGGAGCGGCTACACCTTC.